Listed below are T cell receptor beta chains from one sample, sequenced in a study of cytomegalovirus exposure and HLA in healthy donors. The method was immunoSEQ multiplex PCR; TCRdb's version includes in-frame clones alone and lacks a portion of them. The sample holds fewer than 200,000 clones, 77% seen once. Sequencing was performed on PBMCs. Receptor source: a woman aged 40 to 50 in good health and CMV-seropositive. Both conserved end residues are part of each CDR3. A D gene is named only where the DNA matches it firmly. Size is stated for part of the rows, as once, few or many counts, or as a class when the clone is expanded.

J gene | D gene | clone size | V gene | CDR3 DNA | CDR3 protein
TRBJ2-3 | TRBD2 | NA | TRBV6-6 | TGTGCCAGCAGCAAAACTAGCGGTCACACAGATACGCAGTATTTT | CASSKTSGHTDTQYF
TRBJ1-4 | NA | NA | TRBV6-5 | TGTGCCAGCAGTGACCAAAGAGGCAATGAAAAACTGTTTTTT | CASSDQRGNEKLFF
TRBJ1-5 | TRBD1 | NA | TRBV28 | TGTGCCTTGGGACAGGGGTTTAGCAATCAGCCCCAGCATTTT | CALGQGFSNQPQHF
TRBJ1-2 | NA | NA | TRBV6-1 | TGTGCCAGCAGTGAAAAAGGGGCCTCCCGACGGGGCTACACCTTC | CASSEKGASRRGYTF
TRBJ1-5 | NA | NA | TRBV4-1 | TGCGCCAGCAGCCAAGCCCCAAGACATAGCAATCAGCCCCAGCATTTT | CASSQAPRHSNQPQHF
TRBJ2-7 | TRBD1 | NA | TRBV5-1 | TGCGCCAGCAGCTTGGAGGGGACAGGGATACGATGGCAGTACTTC | CASSLEGTGIRWQYF
TRBJ2-3 | NA | NA | TRBV2 | TGTGCCAGCGGGCAGGGGGGCGCCTCCACAGATACGCAGTATTTT | CASGQGGASTDTQYF
TRBJ1-2 | TRBD1 | NA | TRBV28 | TGTGCCAGCAGTTTAGGATCCCCCGGGACAGGGGGGGGCTACACCTTC | CASSLGSPGTGGGYTF
TRBJ1-3 | TRBD1 | NA | TRBV15 | TGTGCCACCAGCAGAGGGGGACAGGGAAACACCATATATTTT | CATSRGGQGNTIYF
TRBJ1-5 | NA | NA | TRBV5-6 | TGTGCCAGCAGCTTGTTGGGGGCATCTAGCAATCAGCCCCAGCATTTT | CASSLLGASSNQPQHF
TRBJ1-2 | NA | NA | TRBV6-5 | TGTGCCAGCAGACAACAGGGTGTTAACTATGGCTACACCTTC | CASRQQGVNYGYTF
TRBJ2-1 | NA | NA | TRBV5-5 | TGTGCCAGCAGCTTGGTAGGGGACTCCTACAATGAGCAGTTCTTC | CASSLVGDSYNEQFF
TRBJ2-1 | NA | once | TRBV5-6 | TGTGCCAGCAGAACCAGCCCGGGGGAGCAGTTCTTC | CASRTSPGEQFF
TRBJ2-7 | NA | NA | TRBV12-2 | TGTGCAAGTCGCTTACCCGCGGGCGGATACGAGCAGTACTTC | CASRLPAGGYEQYF
TRBJ2-1 | TRBD2 | NA | TRBV2 | TGTGCCAGCAGTGTTTCTCTAGCGGGGGTTTCCTACAATGAGCAGTTCTTC | CASSVSLAGVSYNEQFF
TRBJ2-7 | NA | few | TRBV4-3 | TGCGCCAGCAGCCGGGCGTTGGGGGAGGCGGGCGAGCAGTACTTC | CASSRALGEAGEQYF
TRBJ2-7 | NA | NA | TRBV7-9 | TGTGCCAGCAGCTTATCAGGGTTTGAGCAGTACTTC | CASSLSGFEQYF
TRBJ2-3 | NA | NA | TRBV5-6 | TGTGCCAGCAGCTTGGCTGGCCTGAGCACAGATACGCAGTATTTT | CASSLAGLSTDTQYF
TRBJ2-1 | TRBD1 | NA | TRBV7-2 | TGTGCCAGCAGCCTTAGGGGGCAGAACTCCTACAATGAGCAGTTCTTC | CASSLRGQNSYNEQFF
TRBJ2-7 | NA | NA | TRBV7-9 | TGTGCCAGCAGCTTAGCGTATTCCGAGCAGTACTTC | CASSLAYSEQYF
TRBJ2-1 | NA | NA | TRBV4-1 | TGCGCCAGCAGCCAAGAATCAGGATCTATAAGCTCCTACAATGAGCAGTTCTTC | CASSQESGSISSYNEQFF
TRBJ1-6 | TRBD1 | few | TRBV6-5 | TGTGCCAGCAGCGCGACAGGGAAAAATTCACCCCTCCACTTT | CASSATGKNSPLHF
TRBJ1-6 | TRBD1 | NA | TRBV6-6 | TGTGCCAGCAGCCCAGGACAGGGCTATAATTCACCCCTCCACTTT | CASSPGQGYNSPLHF
TRBJ1-5 | TRBD1 | once | TRBV4-1 | TGCGCCAGCAGCCGATACCAGGGGGCCGTTCAGCCCCAGCATTTT | CASSRYQGAVQPQHF
TRBJ1-1 | TRBD1 | few | TRBV6-5 | TGTGCCAGCAGTTCTCAGACAGGGGGAGTCGGTGAAGCTTTCTTT | CASSSQTGGVGEAFF
TRBJ2-5 | TRBD1 | few | TRBV7-9 | TGTGCCAGCAGCTTTTCCTCGGGACAGCAGGAGACCCAGTACTTC | CASSFSSGQQETQYF
TRBJ2-5 | TRBD2 | NA | TRBV18 | TGTGCCAGCTCACCCAGGACTAGCGGGGGGCAAGAGACCCAGTACTTC | CASSPRTSGGQETQYF
TRBJ2-7 | NA | NA | TRBV7-2 | TGTGCCAGCAGCTTCGGACTGGCCTACGAGCAGTACTTC | CASSFGLAYEQYF
TRBJ2-7 | TRBD2 | NA | TRBV7-9 | TGTGCCAGCAGCAAACTAGCGGGCTCCTACGAGCAGTACTTC | CASSKLAGSYEQYF
TRBJ1-5 | NA | NA | TRBV6-1 | TGTGCCAGCAGTGACCGGGGGAGGGGTGATCAGCCCCAGCATTTT | CASSDRGRGDQPQHF
TRBJ1-6 | TRBD1 | once | TRBV4-1 | TGCGCCAGCAGCCTCGACAGGGGAGGGGATAATTCACCCCTCCACTTT | CASSLDRGGDNSPLHF
TRBJ2-7 | NA | NA | TRBV11-3 | TGTGCCAGCAGCCCGATTTCGAGTGCCGAGCAGTACTTC | CASSPISSAEQYF
TRBJ2-1 | TRBD2 | few | TRBV7-8 | TGTGCCAGCAGCCGACTAGCGGGAGTTTACAATGAGCAGTTCTTC | CASSRLAGVYNEQFF
TRBJ2-5 | NA | few | TRBV5-6 | TGTGCCAGCAGCTTGGGGGGGGAAGAGACCCAGTACTTC | CASSLGGEETQYF
TRBJ1-4 | TRBD1 | NA | TRBV28 | TGTGCCAGCAGGGAGACAGGGGCGGGGGAAAAACTGTTTTTT | CASRETGAGEKLFF
TRBJ2-5 | NA | few | TRBV2 | TGTGCCAGCAGTGCCCCTCCGGAGACCCAGTACTTC | CASSAPPETQYF
TRBJ2-6 | NA | once | TRBV19 | TGTGCCAGTAGTGACCTAGGGGCCACGTTCTCTGGGGCCAACGTCCTGACTTTC | CASSDLGATFSGANVLTF
TRBJ1-1 | TRBD1 | NA | TRBV29-1 | TGCAGCGTAGACCGGGACAGGGTGAAGTCTGAAGCTTTCTTT | CSVDRDRVKSEAFF
TRBJ2-7 | TRBD1 | NA | TRBV2 | TGTGCCAGCAGACTCGCAGGGGGCGAGCAGTACTTC | CASRLAGGEQYF
TRBJ2-1 | TRBD2 | NA | TRBV27 | TGTGCCAGCAGTTTAGCGGGGGGCTCCTACAATGAGCAGTTCTTC | CASSLAGGSYNEQFF
TRBJ1-1 | NA | NA | TRBV6-6 | TGTGCCAGCAGTTACTCTTGGCAGAACACTGAAGCTTTCTTT | CASSYSWQNTEAFF
TRBJ2-7 | TRBD1 | NA | TRBV23-1 | TGCGCCAGCAGACAGGGGGCGGACTACGAGCAGTACTTC | CASRQGADYEQYF